Following are 8 T cell receptor beta chains from one sample sequenced in a study of radiotherapy plus CTLA-4 blockade in lung cancer. Libraries were prepared by immunoSEQ multiplex PCR; TCRdb keeps only in-frame clonotypes and omits some of them. The data contain around 72,000 clones, roughly 75% of them singletons. The sample was peripheral blood, taken from a patient treated with radiotherapy plus ipilimumab. Receptors originate from a human donor with non-small cell lung cancer who had a complete response to radiotherapy plus ipilimumab.

The V gene is TRBV9, the J gene TRBJ2-3, with 7 bases identical to TRBD1. V dropped 3 bases and J dropped 2; count of bases not matched to a gene: 9. The CDR3 runs to 16 residues. Germline V gene data show CDR1 as SGDLS and CDR2 as YYNGEE. The CDR3 reads CASSAKFRGFTDTQYF. The CDR3 DNA reads TGTGCCAGCAGCGCGAAGTTCAGGGGGTTCACAGATACGCAGTATTTT.

This chain links TRBV4-3 with TRBJ2-6; TRBD1 aligns across 7 bases. The germline V gene encodes CDR1 LGHNA and CDR2 YSLEER. The CDR3 contains 18 residues. V was clipped by 1 base and J by 0 bases; unmatched bases: 6. The CDR3 sequence is CASSQGRDSVSGANVLTF. CDR3 in DNA: TGCGCCAGCAGCCAAGGTCGGGACAGTGTCTCTGGGGCCAACGTCCTGACTTTC.

This sequence joins TRBV7-8 and TRBJ2-5; 8 bases line up with TRBD1. J was trimmed by 2 bases and V by 5 bases; bases with no gene match: 7. In germline, CDR1 is SGHVS, CDR2 FQNEAQ. This CDR3 has 15 residues. Here the CDR3 DNA reads TGTGCCAGCAGCGCCGTAGGACAGGGTCAAGAGACCCAGTACTTC. Its translation: CASSAVGQGQETQYF.

This clone was counted a few times. This chain joins TRBV11-3 and TRBJ2-2; 7 positions match TRBD2. The CDR3 runs 13 residues. Germline assignment: CDR1 SGHNT and CDR2 YENEEA. V was pared by 5 bases and J by 6 bases, with 3 bases of the junction left unmatched. As DNA, the CDR3 is TGTGCCAGCAGCCCCCTAGCGGCCGGGGAGCTGTTTTTT. Amino acids: CASSPLAAGELFF.

The chain links TRBV2 to TRBJ1-4, with 9 positions matching TRBD1. Trimming took 6 bases from V and 8 from J; bases not matched to a gene: 7. Germline V gene data show CDR1 as SNHLY and CDR2 as FYNNEI. The CDR3 covers 14 residues. The CDR3 is CASRPGQGGEKLFF. The DNA for the CDR3 is TGTGCCAGCAGGCCGGGACAGGGTGGAGAAAAACTGTTTTTT.

This chain uses TRBV4-3 with TRBJ1-4, with D unclear. This CDR3 contains 16 residues. Germline CDR1 LGHNA, CDR2 YSLEER. The germline V and J ends were trimmed by 0 bases and 1 base, with 9 bases remaining between them. This CDR3 reads CASSQDRAVTNEKLFF. In DNA form, the CDR3 reads TGCGCCAGCAGCCAAGATAGGGCAGTAACTAATGAAAAACTGTTTTTT.

The genes are TRBV5-1 and TRBJ2-3, with D perhaps given as TRBD1 or TRBD2 (6 bases each). There are 13 residues in the CDR3. The V and J ends lost 5 bases and 6 bases respectively, with 13 bases between them. Germline CDR1 and CDR2: SGHRS and YFSETQ. The CDR3 loop reads CASRSGEADTQYF. In DNA form, the CDR3 reads TGCGCCAGCAGGTCAGGGGAGGCCGATACGCAGTATTTT.

V is TRBV15 and J is TRBJ1-2, with 11 bases fitting TRBD1. Germline V gene sequence: CDR1 LNHNV, CDR2 YYDKDF (reference sequence). The CDR3 contains 15 residues. Germline trimming cut 8 bases from V and 2 bases from J; bases unmatched to any gene: 7. CDR3 sequence: CATSLGQGANYGYTF. DNA of the CDR3: TGTGCCACCTCCCTCGGACAGGGGGCGAACTATGGCTACACCTTC.